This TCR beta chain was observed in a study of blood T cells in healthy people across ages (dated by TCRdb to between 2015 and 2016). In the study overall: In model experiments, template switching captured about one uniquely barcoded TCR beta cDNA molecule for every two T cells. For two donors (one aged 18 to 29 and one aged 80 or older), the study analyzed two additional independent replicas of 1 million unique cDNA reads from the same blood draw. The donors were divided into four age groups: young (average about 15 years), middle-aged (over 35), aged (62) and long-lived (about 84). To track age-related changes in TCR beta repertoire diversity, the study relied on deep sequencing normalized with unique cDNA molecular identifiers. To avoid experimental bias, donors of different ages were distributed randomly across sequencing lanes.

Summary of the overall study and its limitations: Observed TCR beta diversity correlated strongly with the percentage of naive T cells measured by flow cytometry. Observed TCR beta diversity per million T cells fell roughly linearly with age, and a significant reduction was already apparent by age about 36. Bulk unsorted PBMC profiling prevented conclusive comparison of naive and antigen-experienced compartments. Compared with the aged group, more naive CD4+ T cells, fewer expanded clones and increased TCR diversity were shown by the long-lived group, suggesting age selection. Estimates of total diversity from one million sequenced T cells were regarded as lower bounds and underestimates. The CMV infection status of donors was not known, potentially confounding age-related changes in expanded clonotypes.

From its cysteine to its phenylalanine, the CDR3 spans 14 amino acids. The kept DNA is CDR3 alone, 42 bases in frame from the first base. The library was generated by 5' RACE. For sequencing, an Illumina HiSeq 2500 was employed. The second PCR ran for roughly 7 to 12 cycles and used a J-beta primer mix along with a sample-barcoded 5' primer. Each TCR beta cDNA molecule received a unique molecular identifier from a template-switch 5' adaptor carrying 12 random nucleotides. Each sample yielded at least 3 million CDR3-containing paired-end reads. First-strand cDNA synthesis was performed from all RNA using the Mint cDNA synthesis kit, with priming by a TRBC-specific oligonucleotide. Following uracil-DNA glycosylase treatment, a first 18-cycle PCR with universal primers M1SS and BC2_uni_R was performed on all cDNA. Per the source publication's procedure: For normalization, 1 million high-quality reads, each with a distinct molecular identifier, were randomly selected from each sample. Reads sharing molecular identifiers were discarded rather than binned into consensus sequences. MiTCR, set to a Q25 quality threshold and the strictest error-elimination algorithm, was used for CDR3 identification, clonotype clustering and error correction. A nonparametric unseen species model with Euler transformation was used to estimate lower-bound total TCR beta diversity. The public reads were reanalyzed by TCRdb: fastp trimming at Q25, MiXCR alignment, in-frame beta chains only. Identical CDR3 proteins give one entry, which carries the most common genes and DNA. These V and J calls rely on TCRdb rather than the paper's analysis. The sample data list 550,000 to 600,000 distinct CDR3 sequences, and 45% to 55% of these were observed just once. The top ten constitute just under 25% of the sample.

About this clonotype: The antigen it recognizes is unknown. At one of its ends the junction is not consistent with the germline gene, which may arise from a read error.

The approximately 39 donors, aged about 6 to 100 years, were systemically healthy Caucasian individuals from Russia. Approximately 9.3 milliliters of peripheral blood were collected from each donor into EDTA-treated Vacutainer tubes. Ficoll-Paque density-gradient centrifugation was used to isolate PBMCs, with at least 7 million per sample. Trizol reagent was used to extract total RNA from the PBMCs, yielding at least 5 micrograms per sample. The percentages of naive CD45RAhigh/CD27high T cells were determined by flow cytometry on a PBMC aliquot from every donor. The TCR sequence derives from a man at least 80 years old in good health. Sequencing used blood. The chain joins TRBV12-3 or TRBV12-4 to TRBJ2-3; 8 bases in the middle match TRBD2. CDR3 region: CASSVDGGEDTLYF. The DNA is TGTGCCAGCAGTGTAGACGGGGGGGAAGATACGCTGTATTTT.